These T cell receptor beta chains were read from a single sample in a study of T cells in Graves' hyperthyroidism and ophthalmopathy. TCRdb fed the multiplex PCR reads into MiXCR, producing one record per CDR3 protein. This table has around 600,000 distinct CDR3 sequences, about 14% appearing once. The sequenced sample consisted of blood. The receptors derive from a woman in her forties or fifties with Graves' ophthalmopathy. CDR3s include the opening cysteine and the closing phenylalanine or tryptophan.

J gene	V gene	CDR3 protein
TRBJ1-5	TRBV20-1	CSALLIQGPSVPQHF
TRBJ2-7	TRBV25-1	CASTGTGFYEQYF
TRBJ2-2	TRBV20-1	CSASINRLETLFF
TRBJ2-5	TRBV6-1	CASTIARKTQYF
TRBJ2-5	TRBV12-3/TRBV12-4	CASSSTSLETQYF
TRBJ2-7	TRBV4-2	CASSQLSGWGVYEQYF
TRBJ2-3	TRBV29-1	CSVDGAPYSTDTQYF
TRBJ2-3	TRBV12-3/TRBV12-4	CASKLAGASTDTQYF
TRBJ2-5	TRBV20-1	CSARGVFVASGRPSRETQYF
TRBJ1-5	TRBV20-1	CSALGTGLGNQPQHF
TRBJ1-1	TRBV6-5	CASSYTDRGHTEAFF
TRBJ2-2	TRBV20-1	CSARDSWTSGSSGTGELFF
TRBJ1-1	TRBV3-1	CASSQDPGVTEAFF
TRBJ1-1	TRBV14	CASSQDNLANTEAFF
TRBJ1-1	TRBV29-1	CSVGGGLWTEAFF
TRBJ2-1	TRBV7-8	CASSLAAKAGGPRNEQFF
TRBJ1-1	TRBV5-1	CASSLEPGQGAGGAFF
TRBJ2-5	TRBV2	CASSEAGQQETQYF
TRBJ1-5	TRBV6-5	CASSYRGSGTGGGQPQHF
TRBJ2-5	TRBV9	CASSGGQGETQYF
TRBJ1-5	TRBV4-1	CASSQVPEFNQPQHF
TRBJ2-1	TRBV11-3	CASSRVNDEQFF
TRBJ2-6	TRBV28	CASSLFSGGVGANVLIF
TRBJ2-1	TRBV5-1	CASSNLAGVNEQFF
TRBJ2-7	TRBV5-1	CASSLLGGPSYEQYF
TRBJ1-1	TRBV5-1	CASSTNRGNTEAFF
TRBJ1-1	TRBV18	CASSPRRTDVNTEAFF
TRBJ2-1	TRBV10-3	CAISFSGTSHNEQFF
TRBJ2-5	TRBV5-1	CASSGQNQETQYF
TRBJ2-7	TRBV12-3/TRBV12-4	CASSFPTGIYEQYF
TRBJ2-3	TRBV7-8	CASSSQGGAPDTQYF
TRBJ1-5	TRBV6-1	CASSSTGDQPQHF
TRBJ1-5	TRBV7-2	CASSLAREKPQHF
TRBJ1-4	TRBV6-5	CASSYFRGTNEKLFF
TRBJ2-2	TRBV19	CASTRQNTGELFF
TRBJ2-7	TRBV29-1	CSVRTGTPYEQYF
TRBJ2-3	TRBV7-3	CASSPNNRDTQYF
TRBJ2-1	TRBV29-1	CSVFLTSGTVNEQFF
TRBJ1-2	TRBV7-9	CASTGDQKYYGYTF
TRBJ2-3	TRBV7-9	CASSPRTGKTQYF
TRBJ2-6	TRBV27	CASSSGQTAANVLTF